The clone carrying this T cell receptor beta chain was detected only once. Sampling of alopecia areata patients yielded lesional scalp punch biopsies as well as peripheral blood. Sequencing templates came from extracted RNA that was reverse transcribed into cDNA. Repertoires were generated with immunoSEQ multiplex PCR, while TCRdb's copy carries only in-frame clones and drops some. This table holds 100,000 to 150,000 clones, roughly 54% found once. The data originate from a study of CD8+ T cells in alopecia areata. Per germline, CDR1 MNHNY and CDR2 SVGAGI (reference sequence). V gave up 2 bases and J gave up 3 bases; unmatched junction bases: 3. This CDR3 has 14 residues.

This TCR derives from a human donor with alopecia areata. The sequences come from CD4+ T cells sorted from blood, collected at week 0. The chain recombines TRBV6-6 with TRBJ1-2; 7 nucleotides match TRBD1. This CDR3 reads CASSYRGRDYGYTF. The CDR3 DNA sequence: TGTGCCAGCAGTTACAGGGGGCGCGACTATGGCTACACCTTC.